This T cell receptor (beta chain) was profiled in a study of blood T cell repertoires in COVID-19 (dated by TCRdb to the early 2020s). Describing the broader study: Collaborator samples came from the United States, Italy and Spain and covered acute and convalescent phases of COVID-19. The dataset comprised deeply sampled blood TCRbeta repertoires from subjects exposed to, actively infected with, or recovered from COVID-19. The prospective study material was composed of cDNA or gDNA derived from T cells, B-cell-depleted T cells, or PBMCs. The samples were drawn from two sources: the first 160 participants of the ongoing ImmuneRACE study, and 1,254 subjects contributed by 6 global collaborators. Where available, HLA class I and class II types were obtained from metadata supplied by the sample provider rather than from assay-based typing. A de-identified subject ID, COVID-19 status, age in years and sex were almost always included in the sample metadata. A freely available public database, intended as a resource for researchers studying the immune response to SARS-CoV-2, is where the repertoires were released.

Results and caveats for the whole study, not just this receptor: Clinical and demographic metadata were provided uncurated, with the amount varying by source and participant.

V has 2 bases trimmed and J has 3 bases trimmed; junction bases matching no gene number 4. Taken from the germline V gene (reference sequence), the CDR1 and CDR2 loops are SGHNT and YYREEE. Spanning cysteine to phenylalanine, the CDR3 consists of 15 amino acids. Only the CDR3 part of the read is kept: 45 bases, read in frame from the first base. TCRbeta CDR3 regions were amplified from genomic DNA using the immunoSEQ Assay, a bias-controlled multiplex PCR. The source study handled its data this way. Nucleated cell counts per sample were estimated from amplification of reference gene primers within the assay. To quantify the absolute abundance of each unique TCRbeta CDR3 rearrangement, sequence reads were collapsed and filtered. For each sample, productive Simpson clonality was calculated by taking the square root of Simpson's diversity index across productive rearrangements. The source is immuneACCESS, and TCRdb retained only in-frame sequences with V and J called. Part of the clones is not carried over; for the studies checked, unresolved V genes explain less than half of this, and the remainder is unexplained. The V and J calls and clone size come from that table; D and trimming were worked out from the DNA. This sample holds some 180,000 clones; 70% to 90% were observed only once. Over 15% of the sample lies in the top ten.

A remark on this clone: The antigen this receptor binds is unknown. Nothing much larger sits one base from this clone, and base qualities are not available.

In Seattle, one collaborating source enrolled patients while the infection was active and tracked those patients longitudinally over the course of disease. Whole blood was collected in K2EDTA tubes by collaborating institutions according to the institutions' own protocols. Collaborator samples were shipped for TCRbeta analysis as frozen whole blood, isolated PBMCs, or DNA extracted from either sample type. The sample was peripheral blood. The V and J segments used are TRBV5-4 and TRBJ1-1; 10 central bases correspond to TRBD1. This clonotype originated in a man between 50 and 59 years old with COVID-19, enrolled during active disease. CDR3 reads: CASSFLGTGDTEAFF. Read as DNA, the sequence is TGTGCCAGCAGCTTCTTGGGGACAGGGGACACTGAAGCTTTCTTT.